This T cell receptor (beta chain) was captured in a study of blood T cells in healthy people across ages. Points from the study as a whole: Any changes in expanded clonotypes were possibly confounded, as donor CMV status remained unknown. Those diversity estimates obtained from one million T cells were thought to be underestimates.

A second PCR, run for about 7 to 11 cycles, used a sample-barcoded 5' primer plus a J-beta primer mix. TCRdb recomputed calls from the 5' RACE reads with MiXCR, one row per CDR3 protein. The top ten clones hold roughly 7.9% of a sample with 1.2 million to 1.5 million distinct CDR3 sequences, 42% of them seen once. Concerning this clonotype itself: Its matching antigen is unknown.

Germline CDR1 reads MNHEY; CDR2 reads SMNVEV (reference sequence). The CDR3 has 15 residues. The V end lost 0 bases, the J end lost 2 bases, and 10 bases lay between the germline ends. The sequenced material came from blood. The receptor comes from a woman between 18 and 30 years old in good health. The chain carries TRBV27 and TRBJ1-2; weak D call: TRBD1 (5 bases). CDR3 sequence reads: CASSLSRGSNYGYTF. CDR3 nucleotide sequence: TGTGCCAGCAGTTTATCGAGGGGTTCCAACTATGGCTACACCTTC.